Listed below are T cell receptor beta chains from one sample, sequenced in a study of radiation and T cells in renal cell carcinoma. TCRdb keeps only in-frame clones here, not all; method: immunoSEQ multiplex PCR. Among about 150,000 clones listed, about 87% were seen once. The sequencing here drew on blood, taken from a patient whose treatment included radiotherapy and nephrectomy. These receptors all stem from a woman aged 45-65 years with renal cell carcinoma. Each CDR3 is given with its conserved first and last residue. The D gene is left open where the match is weak. A row's size may be missing; if present it is once, few, many or a size class.

v_gene: TRBV7-2; abundance: .; d_gene: .; j_gene: TRBJ2-7; CDR3nt: TGTGCCAGCAGCCCTAATCCCGGACACTACGAGCAGTACTTC; CDR3aa: CASSPNPGHYEQYF
v_gene: TRBV7-3; abundance: .; d_gene: .; j_gene: TRBJ2-1; CDR3nt: TGTGCCAGCAGCGCGGAAATAGGCGACAATGAGCAGTTCTTC; CDR3aa: CASSAEIGDNEQFF
v_gene: TRBV5-5; abundance: .; d_gene: .; j_gene: TRBJ2-7; CDR3nt: TGTGCCAGCAGCGCCGTGGGGGACGAGCAGTACTTC; CDR3aa: CASSAVGDEQYF
v_gene: TRBV7-2; abundance: .; d_gene: .; j_gene: TRBJ1-2; CDR3nt: TGTGCCAGCAGCTTTAACAGGGATAACTATGGCTACACCTTC; CDR3aa: CASSFNRDNYGYTF
v_gene: TRBV4-1; abundance: .; d_gene: .; j_gene: TRBJ1-4; CDR3nt: TGCGCCAGCAGCTACGTAGGAAGCAGTGCAACTAATGAAAAACTGTTTTTT; CDR3aa: CASSYVGSSATNEKLFF
v_gene: TRBV6-5; abundance: .; d_gene: .; j_gene: TRBJ1-4; CDR3nt: TGTGCCAGTTGGGATATCGAAAATGAAAAACTGTTTTTT; CDR3aa: CASWDIENEKLFF
v_gene: TRBV19; abundance: .; d_gene: .; j_gene: TRBJ1-5; CDR3nt: TGTGCCAGTAGTATAGCGACAGGTATTGTCGTGTCCCAGCATTTT; CDR3aa: CASSIATGIVVSQHF
v_gene: TRBV7-3; abundance: .; d_gene: TRBD2; j_gene: TRBJ2-1; CDR3nt: TGTGCCAGCAGCCCTATACTAGCGGGGGGGCATAAGTTCTTC; CDR3aa: CASSPILAGGHKFF
v_gene: TRBV4-2; abundance: .; d_gene: .; j_gene: TRBJ1-3; CDR3nt: TGTGCCAGCAGCCAAGTCAGTCTGGGACCTACGGGAGAAAACACCATATATTTT; CDR3aa: CASSQVSLGPTGENTIYF
v_gene: TRBV4-1; abundance: once; d_gene: .; j_gene: TRBJ1-1; CDR3nt: TGCGCCAGCAGCCAAGCGGGGATTAGAGGTCCGAACACTGAAGCTTTCTTT; CDR3aa: CASSQAGIRGPNTEAFF
v_gene: TRBV9; abundance: .; d_gene: TRBD1; j_gene: TRBJ1-6; CDR3nt: TGTGCCAGCAGCCCCCATACAGGGGCTAAAATTTCACCCCTCCACTTT; CDR3aa: CASSPHTGAKISPLHF
v_gene: TRBV25-1; abundance: .; d_gene: .; j_gene: TRBJ1-6; CDR3nt: TGTGCCAGCCGGCAGTTCTCCTATAATTCACCCCTCCACTTT; CDR3aa: CASRQFSYNSPLHF